The source of this T cell receptor (beta chain) is a study of blood T cell repertoires in COVID-19 (dated by TCRdb to the early 2020s). With respect to the entire study: The collaborator samples originated in the United States, Italy and Spain and spanned the acute and convalescent phases of COVID-19. Nearly every sample came with metadata listing a de-identified subject ID, COVID-19 status, age in years and sex. The material from the prospective study consisted of cDNA or gDNA derived from T cells, B-cell-depleted T cells, or PBMCs. A freely available public database, intended as a resource for researchers studying the immune response to SARS-CoV-2, is where the repertoires were released. HLA class I and class II types, where available, came from metadata supplied by the sample provider rather than from assay-based typing. Samples were obtained from the ongoing ImmuneRACE study (first 160 participants) and from over 1,000 subjects provided by 6 global collaborators. Deeply sampled blood TCRbeta repertoires from subjects exposed to, actively infected with, or recovered from COVID-19 were included in the dataset. Here is what the overall study found, with its caveats: The amount of clinical and demographic metadata varied by source and participant and was provided uncurated.

Collaborating institutions collected whole blood in K2EDTA tubes following their own protocols. For TCRbeta analysis, collaborators shipped samples in one of three forms: frozen whole blood, isolated PBMCs, or DNA extracted from either of those sample types. TCRbeta CDR3 regions were amplified from genomic DNA by means of the immunoSEQ Assay, a bias-controlled multiplex PCR. The paper's data handling went like this. Within the assay, amplification of reference gene primers was used to estimate how many nucleated cells each sample contained. To quantify the absolute abundance of each unique TCRbeta CDR3 rearrangement, sequence reads were collapsed and filtered. For each sample, productive Simpson clonality was calculated as the square root of Simpson's diversity index over productive rearrangements. The table comes from immuneACCESS by way of TCRdb, which keeps in-frame sequences with V and J called. Part of the clones is missing from these tables; in studies checked, under half for an unresolved V gene and the rest for unknown reasons. V, J and clone size reflect that table, while D and trimming were determined from the DNA. The sample has approximately 110,000 clones on record, 70% to 90% of them singletons. The ten largest account for over 4% of the sample.

In regard to this clone: The antigen this receptor binds is unknown. No quality values exist for individual bases; no much larger clone is one base distant.

Inclusive of the bounding cysteine and phenylalanine, the CDR3 is 12 residues long. Just CDR3 DNA is preserved here, 36 bases in frame from base 1. Reading the germline V gene gives CDR1 LGHNA and CDR2 YNFKEQ. Trimming costs V 4 bases and J 6 bases, and their ends lie 9 bases apart. The rearranged segments are TRBV4-2 and TRBJ1-1; no D gene is confidently identified. The sequence was collected from a woman in her 50s with acute or convalescent COVID-19. The sample was peripheral blood. The base sequence is TGTGCCAGCAGCCCCGGCGAGGCTGAAGCTTTCTTT. It encodes CASSPGEAEAFF.